This is a list of T cell receptor beta chains from one sample in a study of PD-1 blockade in classical Hodgkin lymphoma. Assay used: immunoSEQ multiplex PCR; TCRdb lists only in-frame clones, some missing. The sample yields roughly 30,000 clones, approximately 87% seen once. The sequencing here drew on peripheral blood mononuclear cells (PBMCs), taken before the second cycle of nivolumab. The origin of the receptors is a human donor with classical Hodgkin lymphoma. Each CDR3 is given with its conserved first and last residue. The D gene is left open where the match is weak. The size entry is marked missing in some rows and otherwise reads once, few, many or a size class.

D gene: -; CDR3 length: 15; clone size: few; V gene: TRBV7-2; J gene: TRBJ1-5; CDR3 protein: CASSGTGLSNQPQHF; CDR3 DNA: TGTGCCAGCAGCGGAACAGGGTTGAGCAATCAGCCCCAGCATTTT
D gene: -; CDR3 length: 12; clone size: -; V gene: TRBV2; J gene: TRBJ1-2; CDR3 protein: CASRHELEGYTF; CDR3 DNA: TGTGCCAGCAGACATGAATTGGAGGGCTACACCTTC
D gene: -; CDR3 length: 13; clone size: -; V gene: TRBV11-3; J gene: TRBJ2-3; CDR3 protein: CASSLEGFYTQYF; CDR3 DNA: TGTGCCAGCAGCTTAGAGGGATTCTATACGCAGTATTTT
D gene: -; CDR3 length: 12; clone size: few; V gene: TRBV7-9; J gene: TRBJ1-1; CDR3 protein: CASSRVNTEAFF; CDR3 DNA: TGTGCCAGCAGCAGGGTCAACACTGAAGCTTTCTTT
D gene: -; CDR3 length: 15; clone size: -; V gene: TRBV11-2; J gene: TRBJ1-1; CDR3 protein: CASSLVRGLNTEAFF; CDR3 DNA: TGTGCCAGCAGCTTAGTTAGAGGTCTGAACACTGAAGCTTTCTTT
D gene: -; CDR3 length: 16; clone size: -; V gene: TRBV5-1; J gene: TRBJ2-3; CDR3 protein: CASSSGDSRVTDTQYF; CDR3 DNA: TGCGCCAGCAGCTCGGGGGACAGTCGTGTCACAGATACGCAGTATTTT
D gene: -; CDR3 length: 14; clone size: once; V gene: TRBV2; J gene: TRBJ1-2; CDR3 protein: CASSEGQAFYGYTF; CDR3 DNA: TGTGCCAGCAGTGAAGGTCAGGCCTTCTATGGCTACACCTTC
D gene: -; CDR3 length: 14; clone size: -; V gene: TRBV19; J gene: TRBJ1-2; CDR3 protein: CASSIDTANYGYTF; CDR3 DNA: TGTGCCAGTAGTATCGACACTGCGAACTATGGCTACACCTTC
D gene: -; CDR3 length: 12; clone size: -; V gene: TRBV2; J gene: TRBJ2-7; CDR3 protein: CASRAGAYEQYF; CDR3 DNA: TGTGCCAGCAGGGCAGGGGCCTACGAGCAGTACTTC
D gene: -; CDR3 length: 16; clone size: -; V gene: TRBV6-1; J gene: TRBJ2-6; CDR3 protein: CASSDPYRDGANVLTF; CDR3 DNA: TGTGCCAGCAGTGACCCCTACAGGGATGGGGCCAACGTCCTGACTTTC
D gene: -; CDR3 length: 14; clone size: -; V gene: TRBV28; J gene: TRBJ1-1; CDR3 protein: CATNLPDRNTEAFF; CDR3 DNA: TGTGCCACAAACCTCCCCGACAGGAACACTGAAGCTTTCTTT
D gene: -; CDR3 length: 15; clone size: -; V gene: TRBV5-4; J gene: TRBJ2-3; CDR3 protein: CASSLAGLSTDTQYF; CDR3 DNA: TGTGCCAGCAGCTTGGCAGGCCTTAGCACAGATACGCAGTATTTT
D gene: -; CDR3 length: 18; clone size: -; V gene: TRBV4-2; J gene: TRBJ1-3; CDR3 protein: CASSQGLLQGFSGNTIYF; CDR3 DNA: TGTGCCAGCAGCCAAGGGCTACTTCAGGGGTTCTCTGGAAACACCATATATTTT
D gene: TRBD2; CDR3 length: 19; clone size: -; V gene: TRBV9; J gene: TRBJ2-7; CDR3 protein: CASSHPQGATSGGPYEQYF; CDR3 DNA: TGTGCCAGCAGCCATCCACAGGGGGCGACTAGCGGGGGACCCTACGAGCAGTACTTC
D gene: TRBD1; CDR3 length: 17; clone size: -; V gene: TRBV4-2; J gene: TRBJ1-2; CDR3 protein: CASSQDRRTGINYGYTF; CDR3 DNA: TGTGCCAGCAGCCAAGATCGAAGGACAGGGATTAACTATGGCTACACCTTC
D gene: TRBD1; CDR3 length: 14; clone size: -; V gene: TRBV29-1; J gene: TRBJ2-2; CDR3 protein: CSVLDRESTGELFF; CDR3 DNA: TGCAGCGTTTTGGACAGGGAGTCCACCGGGGAGCTGTTTTTT
D gene: TRBD1; CDR3 length: 13; clone size: -; V gene: TRBV6-5; J gene: TRBJ1-6; CDR3 protein: CASSSLDRGGLHF; CDR3 DNA: TGTGCCAGCAGCTCCCTTGACAGGGGGGGCCTCCACTTT
D gene: -; CDR3 length: 11; clone size: -; V gene: TRBV7-9; J gene: TRBJ2-7; CDR3 protein: CASSNGGEQYF; CDR3 DNA: TGTGCCAGCAGCAATGGGGGCGAGCAGTACTTC
D gene: -; CDR3 length: 16; clone size: -; V gene: TRBV28; J gene: TRBJ2-5; CDR3 protein: CASSPTRDAILETQYF; CDR3 DNA: TGTGCCAGCAGTCCCACCCGGGACGCCATTTTGGAGACCCAGTACTTC
D gene: -; CDR3 length: 15; clone size: -; V gene: TRBV18; J gene: TRBJ2-3; CDR3 protein: CASSPVGTPADTQYF; CDR3 DNA: TGTGCCAGCTCACCAGTAGGGACGCCGGCAGATACGCAGTATTTT